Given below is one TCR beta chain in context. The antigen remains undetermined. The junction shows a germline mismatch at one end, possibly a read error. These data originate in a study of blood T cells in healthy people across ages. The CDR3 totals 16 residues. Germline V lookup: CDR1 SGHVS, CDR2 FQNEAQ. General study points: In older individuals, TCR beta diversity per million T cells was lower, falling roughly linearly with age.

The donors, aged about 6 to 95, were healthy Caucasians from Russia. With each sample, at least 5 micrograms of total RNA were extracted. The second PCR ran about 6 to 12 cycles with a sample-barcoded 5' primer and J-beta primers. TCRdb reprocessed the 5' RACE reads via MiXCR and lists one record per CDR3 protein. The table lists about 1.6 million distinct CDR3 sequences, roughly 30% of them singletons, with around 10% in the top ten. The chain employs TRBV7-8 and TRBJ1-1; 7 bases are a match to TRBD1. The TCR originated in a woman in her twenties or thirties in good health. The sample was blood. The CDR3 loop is CASSLGGADRFFSTFF. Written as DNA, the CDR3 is TGCGCCAGCAGCTTAGGCGGGGCGGACAGGTTCTTCAGTACTTTCTTT.